The next 5 T cell receptor beta chains were all read from a single sample in a study of shared clonotypes between healthy human individuals. Clones were sequenced by immunoSEQ multiplex PCR, and TCRdb holds only the in-frame ones, with some missing. The repertoire has millions of clones, 85% to 95% of them found once; the top ten carry approximately 0.13%. Sequenced input: naive CD4+ T cells sorted from blood. As to subset: CD45RA+ positively selected. The receptors here all came from a man between 18 and 29 years old in good health.

The chain uses TRBV27 and TRBJ2-2; unclear D gene. V lost 5 bases and J 1 base, leaving 20 bases between the germline ends. CDR1 is MNHEY and CDR2 is SMNVEV in the germline V gene (reference sequence). CDR3 length equals 18 residues. CDR3 amino acids: CASSPHLLPAGNTGELFF. In DNA, the CDR3 is TGTGCCAGCAGTCCTCACCTCCTCCCCGCAGGGAACACCGGGGAGCTGTTTTTT.

The chain couples TRBV28 to TRBJ1-2; 8 bases align to TRBD1. The CDR3 is made up of 15 amino acids. The germline gives CDR1 MDHEN, CDR2 SYDVKM. The V and J ends lost 5 bases and 0 bases, in that order; junction bases with no gene match: 5. This CDR3 reads CASSEETGANYGYTF. CDR3 coding DNA: TGTGCCAGCAGTGAAGAGACAGGGGCTAACTATGGCTACACCTTC.

The rearrangement uses TRBV9 and TRBJ2-1; 7 bases are a match to TRBD1. This CDR3 region has 15 residues. Trimming took 0 bases from V and 4 from J; bases not matched to a gene: 4. Germline CDR1 and CDR2: SGDLS and YYNGEE. The CDR3 coding sequence is TGTGCCAGCAGCGTAGCACCGGGACAGTACAATGAGCAGTTCTTC. It translates to CASSVAPGQYNEQFF.

Worth noting for this clone: The sample has other DNA sequences that encode this CDR3 too. The chain uses TRBV5-1 and TRBJ2-1; 7 bases fit TRBD2. V lost 0 bases to trimming and J lost 4 bases; unmatched junction nucleotides: 7. The CDR3 totals 16 residues. CDR1 SGHRS and CDR2 YFSETQ come from the germline V gene. CDR3 amino acids: CASSLVAGAAYNEQFF. DNA of the CDR3: TGCGCCAGCAGCTTGGTGGCGGGAGCCGCATACAATGAGCAGTTCTTC.

The chain couples TRBV6-1 to TRBJ2-7, with D perhaps matching TRBD2 (5 bases). Per germline, CDR1 MNHNS and CDR2 SASEGT. The CDR3 contains 14 residues. Trimming took off 5 bases at V and 5 bases at J, with 16 bases between the two ends. The CDR3 here is CASSRGHKAHEQYF. In DNA, the CDR3 is TGTGCCAGCAGTCGAGGGCACAAGGCCCACGAGCAGTACTTC.